The sequence of this T cell receptor (beta chain) was determined in a study of cytomegalovirus exposure and HLA in healthy donors. Across the whole study: Some 85 million unique TCRs from HLA-typed donors were held in an early data release. Study-wide results and limits: Later on, a genetic analysis was performed. It linked a missense variant in DCLRE1C with V- and J-gene trimming of TCR beta. Earlier analysis yielded a pattern in which most TCR beta V segments were productive about 90% or about 30% of the time.

The PCR was carried out with 60 Vbeta primers and 13 Jbeta primers. TCRdb's copy holds only in-frame clones and misses some; the assay was immunoSEQ multiplex PCR. This listing includes under 130,000 clones. The CDR3 has 16 amino acids. Germline CDR1 is MNHEY and CDR2 is SMNVEV (reference sequence). V shed 5 bases, J shed 2 bases, and the junction held 9 bases outside the gene matches. In regard to this clone: Its antigen is as yet unknown.

The V gene is TRBV27, the J gene TRBJ1-5; the match to TRBD1 covers 7 bases. This receptor was identified in a man between 45 and 60 years old in good health and CMV-seronegative. Source material: PBMCs. The CDR3 loop reads CASSPGTEHGNQPQHF. The DNA of the CDR3 is TGTGCCAGCAGTCCGGGGACAGAACACGGCAATCAGCCCCAGCATTTT.